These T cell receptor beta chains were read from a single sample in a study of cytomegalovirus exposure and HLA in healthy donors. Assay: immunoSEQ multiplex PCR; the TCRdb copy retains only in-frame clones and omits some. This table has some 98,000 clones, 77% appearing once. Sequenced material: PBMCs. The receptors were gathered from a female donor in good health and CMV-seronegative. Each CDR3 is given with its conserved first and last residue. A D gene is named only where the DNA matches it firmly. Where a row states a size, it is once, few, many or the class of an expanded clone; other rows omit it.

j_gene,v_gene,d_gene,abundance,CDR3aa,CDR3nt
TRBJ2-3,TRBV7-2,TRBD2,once,CASSSRSSGSGPDTQYF,TGTGCCAGCAGCAGCCGATCTAGCGGGAGTGGCCCAGATACGCAGTATTTT
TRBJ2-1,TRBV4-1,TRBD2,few,CASSRIGTSDEQFF,TGCGCCAGCAGCCGGATCGGGACTAGCGATGAGCAGTTCTTC
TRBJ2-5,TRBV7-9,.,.,CASSLEVAASTQYF,TGTGCCAGCAGCTTAGAAGTTGCGGCGTCGACCCAGTACTTC
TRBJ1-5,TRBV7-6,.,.,CASTRAGPNQPQHF,TGTGCCAGCACCAGAGCAGGCCCCAATCAGCCCCAGCATTTT
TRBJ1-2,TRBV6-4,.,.,CAISPTGISGGYTF,TGTGCCATTTCCCCAACAGGGATTAGTGGTGGCTACACCTTC
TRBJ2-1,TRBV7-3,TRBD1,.,CASSDQGVTYNEQFF,TGTGCCAGCAGCGATCAGGGGGTAACCTACAATGAGCAGTTCTTC
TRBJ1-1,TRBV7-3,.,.,CASSGGANTEAFF,TGTGCCAGCAGCGGAGGGGCGAACACTGAAGCTTTCTTT
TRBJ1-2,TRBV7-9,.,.,CASSLARGIHYGYTF,TGTGCCAGCAGCTTAGCGCGGGGTATTCACTATGGCTACACCTTC
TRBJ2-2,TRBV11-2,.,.,CASSLGQNTGELFF,TGTGCCAGCAGCTTAGGACAGAACACCGGGGAGCTGTTTTTT
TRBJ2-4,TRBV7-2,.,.,CASSQSGYNIQYF,TGTGCCAGCAGCCAAAGCGGTTATAACATTCAGTACTTC
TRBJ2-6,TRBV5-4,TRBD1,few,CASSTGQGAGGANVLTF,TGTGCCAGCAGCACGGGACAGGGGGCAGGGGGGGCCAACGTCCTGACTTTC
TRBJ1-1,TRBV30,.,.,CAWTWAVNTEAFF,TGTGCCTGGACTTGGGCAGTGAACACTGAAGCTTTCTTT
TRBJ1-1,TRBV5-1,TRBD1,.,CASSLWGQGNTEAFF,TGCGCCAGCAGCTTGTGGGGACAGGGTAACACTGAAGCTTTCTTT
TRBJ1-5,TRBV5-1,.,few,CASSFGGVDQPQHF,TGCGCCAGCAGCTTTGGCGGGGTGGATCAGCCCCAGCATTTT
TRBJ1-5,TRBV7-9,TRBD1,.,CSSSWGTGPNQPQHF,TGTTCCAGCAGCTGGGGGACAGGTCCCAATCAGCCCCAGCATTTT
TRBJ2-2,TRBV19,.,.,CASSNGPVGLTGELFF,TGTGCCAGTAGTAATGGCCCCGTGGGGCTTACTGGGGAGCTGTTTTTT
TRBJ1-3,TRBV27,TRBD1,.,CASKPGQGSGNTIYF,TGTGCCAGCAAACCCGGACAGGGCTCTGGAAACACCATATATTTT
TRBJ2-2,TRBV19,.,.,CASSIGGFIRELFF,TGTGCCAGTAGTATAGGTGGCTTCATCAGGGAGCTGTTTTTT
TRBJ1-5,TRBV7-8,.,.,CASSLPGTNLPQHF,TGTGCCAGCAGCTTGCCAGGGACTAATTTGCCCCAGCATTTT
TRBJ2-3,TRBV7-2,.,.,CASSIPGVPDTQYF,TGTGCCAGCAGCATCCCCGGGGTACCAGATACGCAGTATTTT
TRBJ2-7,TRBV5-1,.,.,CASSLVVRGASYEQYF,TGCGCCAGCAGCTTGGTGGTCAGGGGGGCCTCCTACGAGCAGTACTTC
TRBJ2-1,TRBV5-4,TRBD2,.,CASSNPRSGRSTDEQFF,TGTGCCAGCAGCAATCCCCGTAGCGGGAGGTCGACGGATGAGCAGTTCTTC
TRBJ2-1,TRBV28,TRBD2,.,CASSFTLAGVGEQFF,TGTGCCAGCAGTTTTACGCTAGCGGGAGTAGGTGAGCAGTTCTTC
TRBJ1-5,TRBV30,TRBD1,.,CAWSVGQGDQPQHF,TGTGCCTGGAGTGTGGGGCAGGGGGATCAGCCCCAGCATTTT
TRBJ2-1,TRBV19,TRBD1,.,CASSPRQGAYNEQFF,TGTGCCAGTAGTCCCCGACAGGGGGCGTACAATGAGCAGTTCTTC
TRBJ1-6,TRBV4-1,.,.,CASSPGGGNSPLHF,TGCGCCAGCAGCCCTGGGGGCGGTAATTCACCCCTCCACTTT
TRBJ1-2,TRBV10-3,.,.,CAISLSTGVNYGYTF,TGTGCCATCAGTCTCTCTACGGGGGTTAACTATGGCTACACCTTC
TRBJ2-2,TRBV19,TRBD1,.,CATGQAQELFF,TGTGCCACAGGACAGGCCCAGGAGCTGTTTTTT
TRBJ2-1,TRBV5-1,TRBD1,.,CASSLGQGTYNEQFF,TGCGCCAGCAGCTTGGGACAGGGGACTTACAATGAGCAGTTCTTC
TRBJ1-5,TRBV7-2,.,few,CASSLVGGKGNQPQHF,TGTGCCAGCAGCTTAGTAGGGGGAAAGGGCAATCAGCCCCAGCATTTT
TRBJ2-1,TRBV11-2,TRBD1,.,CASSLETGSYNEQFF,TGTGCCAGCAGCTTAGAGACAGGGTCCTACAATGAGCAGTTCTTC
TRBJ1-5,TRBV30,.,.,CAWRGQTENQPQHF,TGTGCCTGGAGGGGGCAGACCGAGAATCAGCCCCAGCATTTT
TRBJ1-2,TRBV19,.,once,CASSISRSSNYGYTF,TGTGCCAGTAGTATTAGTAGAAGTAGTAACTATGGCTACACCTTC
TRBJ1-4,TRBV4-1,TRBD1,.,CASSAQGATNEKLFF,TGCGCCAGCAGCGCACAGGGGGCAACTAATGAAAAACTGTTTTTT
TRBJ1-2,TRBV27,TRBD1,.,CASSPGQTYGYTF,TGTGCCAGCAGCCCGGGACAGACCTATGGCTACACCTTC
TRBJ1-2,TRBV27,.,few,CASSPQEGGGKTFGYTF,TGTGCCAGCAGCCCCCAAGAAGGGGGGGGAAAAACGTTCGGCTACACCTTC